Listed here are 7 T cell receptor beta chains from one sample, sequenced in a study of untreated major depressive disorder. Libraries were prepared by immunoSEQ multiplex PCR; TCRdb keeps only in-frame clonotypes and omits some of them. The repertoire holds some 20,000 clones, with more than 75% as singletons. Input material: CD4+ T cells from PBMCs. The receptor source for this set is a woman in her twenties or thirties in good health.

CDR3 sequence (DNA): TGTGCCAGCAGTGAGAGAGCCTATGGCTACACCTTC. The encoded protein is CASSERAYGYTF. This rearrangement joins TRBV2 to TRBJ1-2; no reliable D call. Trimming cost V 3 bases and J 4 bases, with 6 bases left between them. Germline lookup yields CDR1 SNHLY and CDR2 FYNNEI. This CDR3 is 12 amino acids long.

This clone was found a few times. The genes are TRBV28 and TRBJ1-1; D uncertain. The V end was cut by 10 bases, the J end by 3 bases, with 15 bases between. The CDR3 totals 13 residues. CDR1 is MDHEN, CDR2 SYDVKM, per germline. Here the CDR3 DNA reads TGTGCCACCGCGGGGTCTATGGACACTGAAGCTTTCTTT. Residues: CATAGSMDTEAFF.

CDR3 loop: CASTGAGNTIYF. The CDR3 DNA follows: TGTGCCAGTACAGGGGCTGGAAACACCATATATTTT. The V call is TRBV19, the J call TRBJ1-3, with D tentatively TRBD1 (6 bases). CDR1 is LNHDA, CDR2 SQIVND, per germline (reference sequence). This CDR3 contains 12 residues. V was cut by 7 bases and J by 2 bases, with 6 bases left in between.

This clone has more than one count but fewer than ten. The CDR3 region has the DNA TGCGCCAGCAGAGAAGGGGTACGATACAATGAGCAGTTCTTC. Amino acids: CASREGVRYNEQFF. The rearrangement uses TRBV5-1 and TRBJ2-1; D is possibly TRBD1 (5 bases). Trimming removed 5 bases from V and 4 bases from J, with 13 bases in between. The CDR3 has 14 residues. Germline CDR1 SGHRS, CDR2 YFSETQ.

The V gene is TRBV27, the J gene TRBJ2-1; TRBD2 agrees at 10 bases. The CDR3 is 17 residues long. The germline gives CDR1 MNHEY, CDR2 SMNVEV (reference sequence). The V gene end was trimmed by 0 bases and the J gene end by 8 bases; junction bases not matched to a gene: 10. The CDR3 region is CASSLSGSGGPKDEQFF. CDR3 coding DNA: TGTGCCAGCAGTTTATCTGGTAGCGGGGGGCCCAAGGATGAGCAGTTCTTC.

This chain connects TRBV6-1 to TRBJ2-3; 8 bases fit TRBD1. The CDR3 has 14 amino acids. V lost 7 bases to trimming and J lost 0 bases; unmatched junction nucleotides: 3. Germline V gives CDR1 MNHNS, CDR2 SASEGT. In nucleotides, the CDR3 is TGTGCCAGCATCCGGGACAGGAGCACAGATACGCAGTATTTT. The encoded protein is CASIRDRSTDTQYF.

The V and J genes are TRBV9 and TRBJ1-6, with 10 bases lining up with TRBD1. Per the germline V gene, CDR1 is SGDLS and CDR2 is YYNGEE. The length of the CDR3 is 15 residues. The V and J ends lost 4 bases and 9 bases, in that order; junction bases with no gene match: 7. The CDR3 spells CASSPTTGGGSPLHF. CDR3 nucleotide sequence: TGTGCCAGCAGCCCGACGACAGGGGGCGGTTCACCCCTCCACTTT.